This TCR beta chain was obtained from a study of blood T cells in healthy people across ages. Whole-study findings and limits: Long-lived donors had more naive CD4+ cells and higher diversity than aged donors. Naive T cell percentage and TCR beta diversity correlated strongly.

Turning to this clonotype: Antigen: not known.

This CDR3 contains 15 residues. Germline CDR1 is SEHNR and CDR2 is FQNEAQ (reference sequence). Trimming took 5 bases from V and 4 from J; bases not matched to a gene: 9. The second PCR ran about 7 to 12 cycles with a sample-barcoded 5' primer and J-beta primers. TCRdb processed the 5' RACE reads anew with MiXCR; each CDR3 protein has one entry. This table holds 1.4 million to 1.5 million distinct CDR3 sequences, roughly 40% found once. Sequencing was done on a sample of blood. The chain couples TRBV7-9 to TRBJ2-7; 9 positions match TRBD1. This TCR was sampled from a woman aged 18-29 years in good health. The CDR3 DNA follows: TGTGCCAGCAGCGCACCTGGACAGGGGAAGTACGAGCAGTACTTC. Residues: CASSAPGQGKYEQYF.